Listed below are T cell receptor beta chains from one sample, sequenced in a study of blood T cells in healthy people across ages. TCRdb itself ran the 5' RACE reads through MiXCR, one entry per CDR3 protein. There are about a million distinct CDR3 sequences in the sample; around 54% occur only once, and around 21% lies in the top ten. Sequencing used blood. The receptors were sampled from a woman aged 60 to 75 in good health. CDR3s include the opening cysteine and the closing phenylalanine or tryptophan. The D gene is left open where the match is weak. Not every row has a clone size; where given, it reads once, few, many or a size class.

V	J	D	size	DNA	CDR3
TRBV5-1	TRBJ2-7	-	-	TGCGCCAGCAGCCCTTTAGGCGGTCAGCTAAGCTACGAGCAGTACTTC	CASSPLGGQLSYEQYF
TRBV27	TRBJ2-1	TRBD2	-	TGTGCCAGCAGTTGGGGAGGGATAAATGAGCAGTTCTTC	CASSWGGINEQFF
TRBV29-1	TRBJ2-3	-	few	TGCAGCGTTGAGGGGGGTGGAGATACGCAGTATTTT	CSVEGGGDTQYF
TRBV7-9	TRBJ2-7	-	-	TGTGCCAGCAGCTCAGGGATGGGCGAGCAGTACTTC	CASSSGMGEQYF
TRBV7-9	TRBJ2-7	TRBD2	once	TGTGCCAGCAGCCATGGCGGGAGTGCGGGTGAGCAGTACTTC	CASSHGGSAGEQYF
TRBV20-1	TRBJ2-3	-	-	TGCAGTGCGCTACCGGGACTTTCCACCACAGATACGCAGTATTTT	CSALPGLSTTDTQYF
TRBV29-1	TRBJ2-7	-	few	TGCAGCGTAGACGGGACGGGTCTCCCCTACGAGCAGTACTTC	CSVDGTGLPYEQYF
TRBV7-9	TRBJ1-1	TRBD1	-	TGTGCCAGCAGGAACGTACAGGGGCCGAACACTGAAGCTTTCTTT	CASRNVQGPNTEAFF
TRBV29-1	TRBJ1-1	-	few	TGCAGCGTTGAAGGCGGTTTCAACACTGAAGCTTTCTTT	CSVEGGFNTEAFF
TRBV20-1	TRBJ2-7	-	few	TGCAGTGCTAGCGTATCGGTCCGTACCTACGAGCAGTACTTC	CSASVSVRTYEQYF
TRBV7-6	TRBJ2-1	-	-	TGTGCCAGCAGCTTAGCCACAGTCCACTGGGCGGGACGGGGCAATGAGCAGTTCTTC	CASSLATVHWAGRGNEQFF
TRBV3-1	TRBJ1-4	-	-	TGTGCCACCTCCTTCCCGGGGATTAATGAAAAACTGTTTTTT	CATSFPGINEKLFF
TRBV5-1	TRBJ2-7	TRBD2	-	TGCGCCAGCAGCTTGACTAGCGGGAGGGGGTCCTACGAGCAGTACTTC	CASSLTSGRGSYEQYF
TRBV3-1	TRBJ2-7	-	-	TGTGCCAGCAGCCAAGACAGCAACTCCTACGAGCAGTACTTC	CASSQDSNSYEQYF
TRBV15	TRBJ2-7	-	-	TGTGCCACCAGAATGGACAGAGGACCCTACGAGCAGTACTTC	CATRMDRGPYEQYF
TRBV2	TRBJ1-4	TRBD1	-	TGTGCCAGCAGCGGACAGGGGCTGGGTGAAAAACTGTTTTTT	CASSGQGLGEKLFF
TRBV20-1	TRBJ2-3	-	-	TGCAGTGCTAGGAAAAGGACTAGCACAGATACGCAGTATTTT	CSARKRTSTDTQYF
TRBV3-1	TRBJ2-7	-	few	TGTGCCAGCAGCCAAGACAACAGTAACTACGAGCAGTACTTC	CASSQDNSNYEQYF
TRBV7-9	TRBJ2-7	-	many	TGTGCCAGCAGCTCCGACCTAGCAGTGAACGAGCAGTACTTC	CASSSDLAVNEQYF
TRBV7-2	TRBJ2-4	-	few	TGTGCCAGCAGCCCGACAGTTATGAACATTCAGTACTTC	CASSPTVMNIQYF
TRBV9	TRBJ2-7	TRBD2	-	TGTGCCAGCAGCGTAGAGGAAGGACTAGCGGTCTACGAGCAGTACTTC	CASSVEEGLAVYEQYF
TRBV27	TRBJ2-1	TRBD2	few	TGTGCCAGCACCACCCCAACTAGCGGAACATATGAGCAGTTCTTC	CASTTPTSGTYEQFF
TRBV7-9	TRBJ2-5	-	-	TGTGTCAGCACCCCAGTTGAAGGGGAGCAGTACTTC	CVSTPVEGEQYF
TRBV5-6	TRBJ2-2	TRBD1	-	TGTGCCAGCAGCTTGCGTTCTTGGCCAGGGGGCAGTACCGGGGAGCTGTTTTTT	CASSLRSWPGGSTGELFF
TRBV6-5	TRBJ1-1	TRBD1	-	TGTGCCAGCAGAATGAATCAGGGGGGGGGAGGAACTGAAGCTTTCTTT	CASRMNQGGGGTEAFF
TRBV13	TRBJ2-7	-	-	TGTGCCAGCAGCTTACGTAGGACAGAGAATTACGAGCAGTACTTC	CASSLRRTENYEQYF
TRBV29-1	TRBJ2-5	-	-	TGCAGCGTTGGCCCAAAAGAGACCCAGTACTTC	CSVGPKETQYF
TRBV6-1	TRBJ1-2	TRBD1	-	TGTGCCAGCAGTCAGAGTGGGTCGACAGGGTCCACCTATGGCTACACCTTC	CASSQSGSTGSTYGYTF
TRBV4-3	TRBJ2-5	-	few	TGCGCCAGCAGCCAAGGGGACGGGGACCAAGAGACCCAGTACTTC	CASSQGDGDQETQYF
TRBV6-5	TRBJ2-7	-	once	TGTGCCAGCAGTACCGGGACCCCGGGGGCCTACGAGCAGTACTTC	CASSTGTPGAYEQYF
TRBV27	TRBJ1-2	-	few	TGTGCCAGCAGGGGACTGGAAGGCTACACCTTC	CASRGLEGYTF
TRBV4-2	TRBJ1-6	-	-	TGTGCCAGCAGCCAAGTTGTGACAGCGAATAATTCACCCCTCCACTTT	CASSQVVTANNSPLHF
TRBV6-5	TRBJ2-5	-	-	TGTGCCAGCAGGCGACCGCTACAAGAGACCCAGTACTTC	CASRRPLQETQYF
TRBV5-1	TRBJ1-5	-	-	TGCGCCAGCAGCCCTGGGAGGGCTGGGGGGCCCCAGCATTTT	CASSPGRAGGPQHF
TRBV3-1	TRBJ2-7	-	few	TGTGCCAGCAGCCAAGATTGGCATAGATCGGCCAGGCCCTACGAGCAGTACTTC	CASSQDWHRSARPYEQYF
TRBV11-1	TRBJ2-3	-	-	TGTGCCAACAGCTACGGCCTCAGGAGCACAGATACGCAGTATTTT	CANSYGLRSTDTQYF
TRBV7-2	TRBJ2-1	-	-	TGTGCCAGCAGCTTAGTTAAGGGTATAGAGTTCTTC	CASSLVKGIEFF
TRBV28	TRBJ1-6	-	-	TGTGCCAGCAGCCCCAGTGTAGGGCATTCACCCCTCCACTTT	CASSPSVGHSPLHF
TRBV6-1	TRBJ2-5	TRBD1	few	TGTGCCAGCAACTACGATTGGACAGGGGAATTGGAACAGTACTTC	CASNYDWTGELEQYF
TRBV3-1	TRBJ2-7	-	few	TGTGCCAGCAGCCCCGAGGGGGACCCGCCCGAGCAGTACTTC	CASSPEGDPPEQYF
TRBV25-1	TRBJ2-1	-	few	TGTGCCAGCAGTGAACCGGGACGTGAGCAGTTCTTC	CASSEPGREQFF
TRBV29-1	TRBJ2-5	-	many	TGCAGCGGAAGCCAAGAGACCCAGTACTTC	CSGSQETQYF
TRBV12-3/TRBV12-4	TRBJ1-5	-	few	TGTGCCAGCAGTCGCGAGAGGGGCCAGCCCCAGCATTTT	CASSRERGQPQHF
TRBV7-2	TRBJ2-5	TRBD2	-	TGTGCCAGCAGCTTAATTAGCGGGAGAAGTCGAGGGACCCAGTACTTC	CASSLISGRSRGTQYF
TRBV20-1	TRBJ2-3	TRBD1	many	TGCAGTGCTAGAAAGACAGGGCACCTCGGAGATACGCAGTATTTT	CSARKTGHLGDTQYF
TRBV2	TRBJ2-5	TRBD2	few	TGTGCCAGCAGTCCAAATTTAGCGGGAGAGACCCAGTACTTC	CASSPNLAGETQYF
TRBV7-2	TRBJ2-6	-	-	TGTGCCAGCAGCTACTCGGGGTCGGGGCTCTCTGGGGCCAACGTCCTGACTTTC	CASSYSGSGLSGANVLTF
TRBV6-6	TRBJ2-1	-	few	TGTGCCAGCAGTTTCTCGGGTACCTCAACCTACAATGAGCAGTTCTTC	CASSFSGTSTYNEQFF